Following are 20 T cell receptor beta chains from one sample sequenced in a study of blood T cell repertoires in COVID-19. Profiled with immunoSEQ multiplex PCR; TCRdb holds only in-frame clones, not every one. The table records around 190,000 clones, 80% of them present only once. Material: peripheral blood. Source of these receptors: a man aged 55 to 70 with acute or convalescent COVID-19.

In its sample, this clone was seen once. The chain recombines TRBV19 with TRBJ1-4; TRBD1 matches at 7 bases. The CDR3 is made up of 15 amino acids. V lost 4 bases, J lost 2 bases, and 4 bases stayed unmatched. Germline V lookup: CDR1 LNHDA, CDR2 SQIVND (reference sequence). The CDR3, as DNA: TGTGCCAGTAGTAGCCTGGGACAGACTAATGAAAAACTGTTTTTT. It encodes CASSSLGQTNEKLFF. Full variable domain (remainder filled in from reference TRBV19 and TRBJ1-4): DGGITQSPKYLFRKEGQNVTLSCEQNLNHDAMYWYRQDPGQGLRLIYYSQIVNDFQKGDIAEGYSVSREKKESFPLTVTSAQKNPTAFYLCASSSLGQTNEKLFFGSGTQLSVL.

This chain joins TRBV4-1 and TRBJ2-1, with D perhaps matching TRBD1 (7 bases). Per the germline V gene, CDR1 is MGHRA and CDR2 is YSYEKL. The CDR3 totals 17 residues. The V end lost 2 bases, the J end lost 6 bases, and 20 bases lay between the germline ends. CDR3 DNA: TGCGCCAGCAGCCAATCTAATACAGGGGTGGAGGGCAATGAGCAGTTCTTC. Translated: CASSQSNTGVEGNEQFF.

The CDR3 here is CASSPGRGYGYTF. CDR3 sequence (DNA): TGTGCCAGCAGTCCAGGGAGGGGCTATGGCTACACCTTC. The chain uses TRBV6-6 and TRBJ1-2; D possibly corresponds to TRBD1 (5 bases). The V end lost 5 bases, the J end lost 4 bases, and 11 bases lay between the germline ends. CDR1 and CDR2 from the germline V gene are MNHNY and SVGAGI (reference sequence). The CDR3 has 13 residues.

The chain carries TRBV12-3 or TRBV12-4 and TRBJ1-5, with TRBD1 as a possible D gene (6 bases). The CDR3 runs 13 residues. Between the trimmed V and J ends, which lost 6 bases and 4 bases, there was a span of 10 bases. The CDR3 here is CASRRTENQPQHF. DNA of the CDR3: TGTGCCAGCAGAAGGACAGAAAATCAGCCCCAGCATTTT.

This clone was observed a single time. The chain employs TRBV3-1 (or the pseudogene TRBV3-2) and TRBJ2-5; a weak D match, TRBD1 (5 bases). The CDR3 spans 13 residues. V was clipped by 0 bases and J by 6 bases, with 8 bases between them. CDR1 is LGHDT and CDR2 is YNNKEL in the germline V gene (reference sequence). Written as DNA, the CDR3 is TGTGCCAGCAGCCAAGAAAGGGGCCAGACCCAGTACTTC. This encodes CASSQERGQTQYF.

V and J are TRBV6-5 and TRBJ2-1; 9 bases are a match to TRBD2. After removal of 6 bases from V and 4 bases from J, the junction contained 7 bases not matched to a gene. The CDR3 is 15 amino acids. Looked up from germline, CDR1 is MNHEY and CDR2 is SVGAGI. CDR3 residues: CASSGLAGAYNEQFF. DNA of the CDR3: TGTGCCAGCAGCGGTTTAGCGGGAGCATACAATGAGCAGTTCTTC.

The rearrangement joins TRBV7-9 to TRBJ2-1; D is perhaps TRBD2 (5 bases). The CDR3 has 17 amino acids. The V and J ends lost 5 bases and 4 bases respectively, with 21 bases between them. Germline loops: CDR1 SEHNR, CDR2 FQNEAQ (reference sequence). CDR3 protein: CASSAAPPKRKYNEQFF. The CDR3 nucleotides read TGTGCCAGCAGCGCTGCCCCCCCTAAGCGGAAATACAATGAGCAGTTCTTC.

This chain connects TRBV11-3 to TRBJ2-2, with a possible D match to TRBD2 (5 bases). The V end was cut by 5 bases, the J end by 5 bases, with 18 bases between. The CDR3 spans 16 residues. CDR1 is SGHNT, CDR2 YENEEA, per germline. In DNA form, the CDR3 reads TGTGCCAGCAGCAAAAGGGCCTCGACGGGGACCGGGGAGCTGTTTTTT. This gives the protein CASSKRASTGTGELFF.

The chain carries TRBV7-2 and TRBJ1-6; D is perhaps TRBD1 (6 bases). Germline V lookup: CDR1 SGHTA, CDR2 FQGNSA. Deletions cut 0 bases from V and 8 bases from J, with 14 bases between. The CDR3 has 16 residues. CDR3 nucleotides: TGTGCCAGCAGCTTAGCGATTTTCAGGGGAGATTCACCCCTCCACTTT. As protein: CASSLAIFRGDSPLHF.

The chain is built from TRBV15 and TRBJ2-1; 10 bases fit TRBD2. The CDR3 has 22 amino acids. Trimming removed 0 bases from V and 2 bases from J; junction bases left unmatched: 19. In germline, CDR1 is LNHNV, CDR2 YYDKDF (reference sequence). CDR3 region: CATSRDLRGLTRTSGAYNEQFF. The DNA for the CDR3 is TGTGCCACCAGCAGAGATCTCAGGGGACTTACCCGTACTAGCGGGGCCTACAATGAGCAGTTCTTC.

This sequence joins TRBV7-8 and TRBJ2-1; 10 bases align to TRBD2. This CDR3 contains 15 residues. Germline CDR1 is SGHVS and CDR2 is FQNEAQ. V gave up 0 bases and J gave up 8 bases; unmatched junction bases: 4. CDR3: CASSLASGRADEQFF. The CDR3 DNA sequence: TGTGCCAGCAGCTTAGCGAGCGGGAGGGCCGATGAGCAGTTCTTC.

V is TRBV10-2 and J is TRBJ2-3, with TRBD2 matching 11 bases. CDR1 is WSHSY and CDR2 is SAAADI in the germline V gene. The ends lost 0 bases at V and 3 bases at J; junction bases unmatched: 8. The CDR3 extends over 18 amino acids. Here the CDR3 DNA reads TGCGCCAGCAGTGAGTCGGCCCTTAGCGGGGGGGCGACAGATACGCAGTATTTT. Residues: CASSESALSGGATDTQYF.

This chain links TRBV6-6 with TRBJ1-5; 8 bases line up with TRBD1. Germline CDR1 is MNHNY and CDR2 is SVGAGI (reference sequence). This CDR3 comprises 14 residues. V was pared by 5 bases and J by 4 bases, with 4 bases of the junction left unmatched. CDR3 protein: CASSQGQVNQPQHF. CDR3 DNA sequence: TGTGCCAGCAGTCAGGGACAGGTAAATCAGCCCCAGCATTTT.

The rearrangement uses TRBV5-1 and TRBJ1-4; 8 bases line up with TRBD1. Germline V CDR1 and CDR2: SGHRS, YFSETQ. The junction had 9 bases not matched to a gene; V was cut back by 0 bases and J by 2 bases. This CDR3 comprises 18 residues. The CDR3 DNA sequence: TGCGCCAGCAGCTTGGCGATGACAGGGGCGTGGACTAATGAAAAACTGTTTTTT. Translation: CASSLAMTGAWTNEKLFF.

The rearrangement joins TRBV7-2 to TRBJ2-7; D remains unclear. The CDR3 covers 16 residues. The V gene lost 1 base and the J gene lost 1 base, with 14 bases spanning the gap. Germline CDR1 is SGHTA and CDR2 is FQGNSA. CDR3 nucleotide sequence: TGTGCCAGCAGCTTAGTAGACTCAGCCAATTCCTACGAGCAGTACTTC. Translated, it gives CASSLVDSANSYEQYF.

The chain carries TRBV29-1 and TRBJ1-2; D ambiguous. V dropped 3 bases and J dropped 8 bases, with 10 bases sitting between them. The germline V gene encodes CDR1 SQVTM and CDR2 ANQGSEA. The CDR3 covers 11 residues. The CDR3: CSVEPTVGYTF. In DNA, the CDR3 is TGCAGCGTTGAGCCTACAGTGGGCTACACCTTC.

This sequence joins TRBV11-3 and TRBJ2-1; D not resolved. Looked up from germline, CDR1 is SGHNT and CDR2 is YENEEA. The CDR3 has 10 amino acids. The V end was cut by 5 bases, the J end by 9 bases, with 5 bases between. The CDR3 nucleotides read TGTGCCAGCAGCCACGGTGAGCAGTTCTTC. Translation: CASSHGEQFF.

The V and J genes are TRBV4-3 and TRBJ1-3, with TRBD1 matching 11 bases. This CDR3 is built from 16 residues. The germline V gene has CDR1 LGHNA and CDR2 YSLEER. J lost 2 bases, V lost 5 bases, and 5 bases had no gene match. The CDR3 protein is CASSFRDRGAGNTIYF. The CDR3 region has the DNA TGCGCCAGCAGCTTCCGGGACAGGGGGGCTGGAAACACCATATATTTT.

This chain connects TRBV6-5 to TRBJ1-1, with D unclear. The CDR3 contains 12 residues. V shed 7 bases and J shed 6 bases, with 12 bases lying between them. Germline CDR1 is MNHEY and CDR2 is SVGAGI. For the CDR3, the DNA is TGTGCCAGCATAAAATACGGGTCTGAAGCTTTCTTT. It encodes CASIKYGSEAFF.

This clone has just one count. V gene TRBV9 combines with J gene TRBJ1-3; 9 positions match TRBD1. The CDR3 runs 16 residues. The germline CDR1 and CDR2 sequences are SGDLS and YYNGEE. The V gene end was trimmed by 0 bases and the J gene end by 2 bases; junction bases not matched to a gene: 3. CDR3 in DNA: TGTGCCAGCAGCGTAGTCGGGACAGGGACTGGAAACACCATATATTTT. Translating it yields CASSVVGTGTGNTIYF.